The clone carrying this TCR beta chain came up many times. Its matching antigen is unknown. TCRdb recomputed calls from the multiplex PCR reads with MiXCR, one row per CDR3 protein. The table has about 25,000 distinct CDR3 sequences, approximately 23% seen once. V shed 3 bases, J shed 4 bases, and the junction held 1 base outside the gene matches. This CDR3 contains 14 residues. Germline V gene lookup returns CDR1 KGHSH and CDR2 LQKENI. The data stem from a study of breast tumors, draining lymph nodes, adjacent tissues. General observations from the study: The data were judged consistent with most tumor T cells coming from lymph node and expanding in tumor. Luminal-like breast cancer showed significantly higher tumor–nontumor repertoire similarity than basal-like. Compared with lymph nodes, tumors were less diverse; compared with nontumor tissue, more.

Sequencing was done on a sample of breast tumor tissue. The chain recombines TRBV18 with TRBJ2-5; 11 bases are a match to TRBD1. The TCR sequence derives from a female donor with breast cancer. Some clones in this sample may be carry-over from other donors' samples. CDR3 residues: CASSPGQGGETQYF. CDR3 sequence (DNA): TGTGCCAGCTCACCGGGACAGGGGGGAGAGACCCAGTACTTC.